In its sample, the clone carrying this T cell receptor beta chain was seen many times. Antigen specificity is unknown. The data were taken from a study of glioma-infiltrating T cells. Overall study results and limits: Gliomas, especially low-grade, showed above-expected tissue-blood divergence; non-neoplastic patients showed below. Only very few CDR3 sequences appeared in both tissue and blood.

Trimming cost V 6 bases and J 0 bases, with 15 bases left between them. CDR1 and CDR2 from the germline V gene are MDHEN and SYDVKM. CDR3 length: 15 amino acids. Using RNA template, CDR3s of TCR alpha and beta were amplified with iRepertoire arm-PCR. For one-step reverse transcription and amplification, about 85-400 ng of tissue mRNA or PBMC total RNA was used. In TCRdb, the multiplex PCR reads were re-called with MiXCR into one record per CDR3 protein. The data show around 43,000 distinct CDR3 sequences, approximately 20% seen once. The TCR originated in a human donor with low-grade glioma or glioblastoma, undergoing nonglioma brain surgery, or in good health (not recorded which). The sequencing sample was made of glioma tissue, nonneoplastic brain tissue, or PBMCs (not recorded which). The V and J genes are TRBV28 and TRBJ2-7, with TRBD1 as a possible D gene (6 bases). CDR3 bases: TGTGCCAGCAGCCTCGGGACACTGAGCTCCTACGAGCAGTACTTC. It encodes CASSLGTLSSYEQYF.